The 32 T cell receptor beta chains reported below all come from one sample, sequenced in a study of blood T cell repertoires in COVID-19. Produced via immunoSEQ multiplex PCR; TCRdb's table is partial and in-frame only. This table has 65,000 to 85,000 clones, around 87% appearing once. Sequences were obtained from peripheral blood. The source of these receptors is a woman aged 18-29 years with acute or convalescent COVID-19.

V and J are TRBV25-1 and TRBJ1-5; no clear D. CDR3 length equals 17 residues. Germline loops: CDR1 MGHDK, CDR2 SYGVNS. The V end lost 0 bases, the J end lost 9 bases, and 21 bases lay between the germline ends. The CDR3 region has the DNA TGTGCCAGCAGTGAATATATGCCTCTAATATCAGCAGGGCCCCAGCATTTT. It codes for CASSEYMPLISAGPQHF.

In DNA, the CDR3 is TGCAGCGTCGCCGGAACGACAGGGGGCAGTACCTACGAGCAGTACTTC. Amino acid sequence: CSVAGTTGGSTYEQYF. The chain has TRBV29-1 and TRBJ2-7, with 10 bases that match TRBD1. V gave up 6 bases and J gave up 2 bases; unmatched junction bases: 13. The CDR3 covers 16 residues. CDR1 SQVTM and CDR2 ANQGSEA come from the germline V gene.

This clone came up once. V gene TRBV2 combines with J gene TRBJ2-1; TRBD1 is a possible D gene (6 bases). The V end lost 8 bases, the J end lost 4 bases, and 15 bases lay between the germline ends. The CDR3 loop spans 14 amino acids. Germline CDR1 and CDR2: SNHLY and FYNNEI. The CDR3 protein is CASRTGQSYNEQFF. CDR3 nucleotides: TGTGCCAGCCGGACCGGACAGAGTTACAATGAGCAGTTCTTC.

This clone was recorded once. V is TRBV15 and J is TRBJ2-7; 10 bases map to TRBD1. The V gene's germline CDR1 is LNHNV and CDR2 YYDKDF (reference sequence). The CDR3 extends over 13 amino acids. The V and J ends lost 3 bases and 6 bases, in that order; junction bases with no gene match: 2. The CDR3 protein is CATSRDRGSEQYF. The CDR3 bases are TGTGCCACCAGCAGGGACAGGGGGAGCGAGCAGTACTTC.

The J gene is TRBJ1-2, the V gene TRBV2; TRBD1 is a possible D gene (6 bases). This CDR3 comprises 11 residues. Per the germline V gene, CDR1 is SNHLY and CDR2 is FYNNEI. V lost 9 bases and J 5 bases, leaving 10 bases between the germline ends. This chain's CDR3 is CASSQGYGYTF. CDR3 in DNA: TGTGCCAGTTCACAGGGATATGGCTACACCTTC.

The chain has TRBV9 and TRBJ1-1; 7 bases align to TRBD1. With 0 bases clipped from V and 4 bases from J, the junction kept 6 bases outside the gene matches. CDR1 and CDR2 (germline): SGDLS, YYNGEE. CDR3 length: 15 residues. In nucleotides, the CDR3 is TGTGCCAGCAGCGTAGGAGGGGGCTCGGGCACTGAAGCTTTCTTT. It encodes CASSVGGGSGTEAFF.

The chain uses TRBV3-1 (or the pseudogene TRBV3-2) and TRBJ1-6; D perhaps matches TRBD1 (5 bases). V was trimmed by 8 bases and J by 10 bases, leaving 21 bases between them. This CDR3 spans 15 amino acids. Germline assignment: CDR1 LGHDT and CDR2 YNNKEL (reference sequence). The CDR3 sequence: CASRKTVSGGSPLHF. The CDR3, as DNA: TGTGCCAGCCGTAAGACAGTCTCGGGTGGGTCACCCCTCCACTTT.

The chain is built from TRBV6-5 and TRBJ2-3, with D perhaps TRBD2 (6 bases). Looked up from germline, CDR1 is MNHEY and CDR2 is SVGAGI. Between the trimmed V and J ends, which lost 2 bases and 4 bases, there was a span of 13 bases. This CDR3 comprises 15 residues. In nucleotides, the CDR3 is TGTGCCAGCAGTTACAGTGGTCCGGGGGCAGATACGCAGTATTTT. Its translation: CASSYSGPGADTQYF.

This chain uses TRBV24-1 with TRBJ2-1, with D perhaps matching TRBD2 (5 bases). Trimming removed 4 bases from V and 2 bases from J, with 5 bases in between. The CDR3 covers 13 residues. Germline values: CDR1 KGHDR, CDR2 SFDVKD. CDR3 amino acids: CATSDGTYNEQFF. CDR3 sequence (DNA): TGTGCCACCAGTGACGGGACCTACAATGAGCAGTTCTTC.

The sample holds one count of this clone. This sequence joins TRBV5-5 and TRBJ2-3, with D possibly TRBD1 on 6 matching bases. CDR1 SGHKS and CDR2 YYEKEE come from the germline V gene (reference sequence). The CDR3 spans 14 residues. Deletions cut 0 bases from V and 5 bases from J, with 10 bases between. The DNA for the CDR3 is TGTGCCAGCAGCTTGGTACAGGGAAGAGATACGCAGTATTTT. This codes for CASSLVQGRDTQYF.

The chain uses TRBV15 and TRBJ2-1, with D hard to call. Trimming took off 5 bases at V and 8 bases at J, with 19 bases between the two ends. Looked up from germline, CDR1 is LNHNV and CDR2 is YYDKDF (reference sequence). This CDR3 has 15 amino acids. The CDR3 sequence is CATSLGFSSIDEQFF. The CDR3 DNA sequence: TGTGCCACCAGCCTCGGGTTCTCTTCAATCGATGAGCAGTTCTTC.

This clone came up a few times. This chain connects TRBV5-1 to TRBJ1-6, with a possible D match to TRBD1 (5 bases). This CDR3 has 14 amino acids. In germline, CDR1 is SGHRS, CDR2 YFSETQ. Trimming removed 2 bases at V and 8 bases at J, with 11 bases between. CDR3 sequence (DNA): TGCGCCAGCAGCTTACAGGCGTTGGATTCACCCCTCCACTTT. Residues: CASSLQALDSPLHF.

The chain links TRBV5-8 to TRBJ1-1; TRBD1 matches 7 bases. V trimming: 0 bases; J trimming: 3 bases; junction bases outside the gene matches: 5. CDR3 size: 15 residues. Germline V gives CDR1 SGHTS, CDR2 YDEGEE. In DNA, the CDR3 is TGTGCCAGCAGCTTGGTTGTCAGGGGGGACACTGAAGCTTTCTTT. Protein sequence: CASSLVVRGDTEAFF.

The chain employs TRBV28 and TRBJ1-3; D might be TRBD1 (6 bases). The CDR3 has 14 residues. CDR1 is MDHEN, CDR2 SYDVKM, per germline. Trimming left V 5 bases short and J 3 bases short, with 11 bases between. The DNA of the CDR3 is TGTGCCAGCAGTGAAGGGGGTTATGGAAACACCATATATTTT. Encoded protein: CASSEGGYGNTIYF.

V and J are TRBV4-3 and TRBJ1-1; D not resolved. Germline V CDR1 and CDR2: LGHNA, YSLEER. The CDR3 sequence is 13 residues long. V gave up 3 bases and J gave up 0 bases, with 5 bases separating them. DNA of the CDR3: TGCGCCAGCAGCCAGCTAATGAACACTGAAGCTTTCTTT. It is translated as CASSQLMNTEAFF.

The CDR3 region is CASSRTSPGSSYNEQFF. Here the CDR3 DNA reads TGTGCCAGCAGTCGAACTAGCCCGGGAAGCTCCTACAATGAGCAGTTCTTC. V is TRBV3-1 (or the pseudogene TRBV3-2) and J is TRBJ2-1, with TRBD2 as a possible D gene (6 bases). CDR1 and CDR2 from the germline V gene are LGHDT and YNNKEL (reference sequence). The CDR3 covers 17 residues. V lost 6 bases and J lost 0, with 18 bases in between.

The chain employs TRBV2 and TRBJ2-3; 9 bases align to TRBD1. V lost 4 bases and J lost 9; bases outside the gene matches: 2. In germline, CDR1 is SNHLY, CDR2 FYNNEI. CDR3 size: 12 residues. DNA for the CDR3: TGTGCCAGCAGTGCTGGACAGGGGACGCAGTATTTT. Residues: CASSAGQGTQYF.

The chain carries TRBV7-6 and TRBJ2-7; D is perhaps TRBD2 (6 bases). Trimming removed 5 bases at V and 4 bases at J, with 15 bases between. There are 14 residues in the CDR3. Per the germline V gene, CDR1 is SGHVS and CDR2 is FNYEAQ. The CDR3 spells CASSLLRGSYEQYF. The CDR3 DNA sequence: TGTGCCAGCAGCCTCCTGCGGGGTTCGTACGAGCAGTACTTC.

The V call is TRBV6-5, the J call TRBJ1-2; a weak D match, TRBD1 (5 bases). V lost 6 bases and J lost 8, with 19 bases in between. CDR1 is MNHEY, CDR2 SVGAGI, per germline. This CDR3 is built from 14 residues. This CDR3 is CASSTGDPSGGYTF. Here the CDR3 DNA reads TGTGCCAGCAGCACAGGAGATCCCTCGGGCGGCTACACCTTC.

J is TRBJ1-2 and V is TRBV7-2; no firm D call. The CDR3 sequence is 13 residues long. Trimming removed 6 bases at V and 1 base at J, with 9 bases between. The germline V gene encodes CDR1 SGHTA and CDR2 FQGNSA. The CDR3 reads CASSQQLNYGYTF. CDR3 DNA: TGTGCCAGCAGTCAACAGCTTAACTATGGCTACACCTTC.

The gene calls are TRBV9 and TRBJ1-6; 10 positions match TRBD1. The CDR3 extends over 13 amino acids. Unmatched junction bases numbered 3, after V lost 8 bases and J lost 7 bases. Per germline, CDR1 SGDLS and CDR2 YYNGEE. The CDR3 DNA reads TGTGCCAGTTCGACAGGGGGCAATTCACCCCTCCACTTT. It specifies CASSTGGNSPLHF.

The chain couples TRBV4-1 to TRBJ1-1; possible D gene TRBD1, 6 bases. The V gene's germline CDR1 is MGHRA and CDR2 YSYEKL. Trimming took off 4 bases at V and 4 bases at J, with 16 bases between the two ends. The CDR3 totals 15 residues. The CDR3 bases are TGCGCCAGCAGCCCCTTGGGGGGGCATAGCACTGAAGCTTTCTTT. Amino acid sequence: CASSPLGGHSTEAFF.

V gene TRBV3-1 (or the pseudogene TRBV3-2) combines with J gene TRBJ2-1; a possible D gene is TRBD2 (5 bases). This CDR3 spans 15 amino acids. Germline CDR1 LGHDT, CDR2 YNNKEL (reference sequence). V was pared by 2 bases and J by 8 bases, with 16 bases between. The CDR3 region has the DNA TGTGCCAGCAGCCAATTTACCCGAGGGTCGGATGAGCAGTTCTTC. It specifies CASSQFTRGSDEQFF.

The chain joins TRBV13 to TRBJ2-3; D perhaps matches TRBD1 (6 bases). In germline, CDR1 is PRHDT, CDR2 FYEKMQ (reference sequence). Trimming stripped 2 bases from V and 1 base from J, with 13 bases between. The CDR3 has 16 residues. This CDR3 is CASSLLGPGGTDTQYF. Written as DNA, the CDR3 is TGTGCCAGCAGCTTACTGGGTCCAGGGGGCACAGATACGCAGTATTTT.

This clone came up once. This chain links TRBV18 with TRBJ2-1, with 10 bases lining up with TRBD2. The trim removed 2 bases at V and 11 bases at J, leaving 6 bases unmatched. CDR1 and CDR2 from the germline V gene are KGHSH and LQKENI. The CDR3 has 14 amino acids. CDR3 coding DNA: TGTGCCAGCTCACCATCTAGCGGGAGTCCTCAGCAGTTCTTC. Amino acid sequence: CASSPSSGSPQQFF.

This chain uses TRBV5-6 with TRBJ1-2; D may be TRBD1 (5 bases). V gave up 5 bases and J gave up 8 bases, with 19 bases separating them. Germline assignment: CDR1 SGHDT and CDR2 YYEEEE. The CDR3 covers 14 residues. The CDR3 loop reads CASRFRVGGEGYTF. CDR3 nucleotide sequence: TGTGCCAGCAGGTTTCGTGTGGGGGGTGAAGGCTACACCTTC.

This chain uses TRBV5-1 with TRBJ1-2; 7 bases match TRBD1. Per the germline V gene, CDR1 is SGHRS and CDR2 is YFSETQ. V shed 4 bases and J 4 bases; nucleotides not matched to a gene: 13. The length of the CDR3 is 16 residues. This chain's CDR3 is CASSPGTAFTAYGYTF. The CDR3 DNA follows: TGCGCCAGCAGCCCTGGGACAGCTTTTACTGCCTATGGCTACACCTTC.

The chain couples TRBV3-1 (or the pseudogene TRBV3-2) to TRBJ2-3; 10 bases map to TRBD1. Germline trimming cut 4 bases from V and 2 bases from J; bases unmatched to any gene: 3. The length of the CDR3 is 15 residues. The germline gives CDR1 LGHDT, CDR2 YNNKEL (reference sequence). This CDR3 reads CASSLGQGFTDTQYF. The CDR3 DNA reads TGTGCCAGCAGCCTGGGACAGGGGTTCACAGATACGCAGTATTTT.

The V gene is TRBV10-1, the J gene TRBJ1-2; D is ambiguous. The CDR3 runs 15 residues. Germline assignment: CDR1 WNHNN and CDR2 SYGVQD (reference sequence). V lost 3 bases to trimming and J lost 6 bases, with 17 bases between them. CDR3 DNA sequence: TGCGCCAGCAGTGAAAGTAAATCGGGGTCCCATGGCTACACCTTC. Amino acids: CASSESKSGSHGYTF.

CDR3 sequence (DNA): TGCGCCAGCAGGCGGGACCCCCGGAGGTACGAGCAGTACTTC. It translates to CASRRDPRRYEQYF. J is TRBJ2-7 and V is TRBV10-2; a possible D gene is TRBD2 (6 bases). The CDR3 is 14 residues long. The V gene lost 6 bases and the J gene lost 4 bases, with 16 bases spanning the gap. The V gene's germline CDR1 is WSHSY and CDR2 SAAADI.

In DNA form, the CDR3 reads TGTGCCACCTCTAGCGGGCGCTATTACAATGAGCAGTTCTTC. This sequence encodes CATSSGRYYNEQFF. V and J are TRBV24-1 and TRBJ2-1, with TRBD2 matching 8 bases. There are 14 residues in the CDR3. The junction had 7 bases not matched to a gene; V was cut back by 9 bases and J by 4 bases. Per the germline V gene, CDR1 is KGHDR and CDR2 is SFDVKD.

The chain uses TRBV13 and TRBJ2-7, with a weak D call TRBD1 (6 bases). Per germline, CDR1 PRHDT and CDR2 FYEKMQ (reference sequence). Trimming cost V 5 bases and J 4 bases, with 12 bases left between them. The CDR3 extends over 13 amino acids. In DNA form, the CDR3 reads TGTGCCAGCAGCCCCCGTACAGGGTACGAGCAGTACTTC. This translates into CASSPRTGYEQYF. The full variable domain, completed using reference TRBV13 and TRBJ2-7, is AAGVIQSPRHLIKEKRETATLKCYPIPRHDTVYWYQQGPGQDPQFLISFYEKMQSDKGSIPDRFSAQQFSDYHSELNMSSLELGDSALYFCASSPRTGYEQYFGPGTRLTVT.